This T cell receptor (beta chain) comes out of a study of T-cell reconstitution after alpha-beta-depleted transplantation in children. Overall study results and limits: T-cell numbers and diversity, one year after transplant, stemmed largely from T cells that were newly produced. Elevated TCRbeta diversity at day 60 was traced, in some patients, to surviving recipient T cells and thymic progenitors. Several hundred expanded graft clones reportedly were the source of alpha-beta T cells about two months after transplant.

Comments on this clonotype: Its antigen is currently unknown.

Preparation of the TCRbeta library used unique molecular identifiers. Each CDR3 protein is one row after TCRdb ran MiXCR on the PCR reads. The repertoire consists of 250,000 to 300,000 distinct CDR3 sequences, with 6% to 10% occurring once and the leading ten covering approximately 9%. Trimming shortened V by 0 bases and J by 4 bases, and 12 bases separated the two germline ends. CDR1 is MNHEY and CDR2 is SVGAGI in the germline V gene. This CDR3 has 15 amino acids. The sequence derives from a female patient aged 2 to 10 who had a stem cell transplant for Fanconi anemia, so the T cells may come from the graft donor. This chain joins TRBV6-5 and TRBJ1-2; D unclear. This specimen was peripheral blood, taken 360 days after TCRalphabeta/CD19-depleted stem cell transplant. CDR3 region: CASSYSSDLFYGYTF. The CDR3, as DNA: TGTGCCAGCAGTTACTCGTCCGATCTTTTCTATGGCTACACCTTC.